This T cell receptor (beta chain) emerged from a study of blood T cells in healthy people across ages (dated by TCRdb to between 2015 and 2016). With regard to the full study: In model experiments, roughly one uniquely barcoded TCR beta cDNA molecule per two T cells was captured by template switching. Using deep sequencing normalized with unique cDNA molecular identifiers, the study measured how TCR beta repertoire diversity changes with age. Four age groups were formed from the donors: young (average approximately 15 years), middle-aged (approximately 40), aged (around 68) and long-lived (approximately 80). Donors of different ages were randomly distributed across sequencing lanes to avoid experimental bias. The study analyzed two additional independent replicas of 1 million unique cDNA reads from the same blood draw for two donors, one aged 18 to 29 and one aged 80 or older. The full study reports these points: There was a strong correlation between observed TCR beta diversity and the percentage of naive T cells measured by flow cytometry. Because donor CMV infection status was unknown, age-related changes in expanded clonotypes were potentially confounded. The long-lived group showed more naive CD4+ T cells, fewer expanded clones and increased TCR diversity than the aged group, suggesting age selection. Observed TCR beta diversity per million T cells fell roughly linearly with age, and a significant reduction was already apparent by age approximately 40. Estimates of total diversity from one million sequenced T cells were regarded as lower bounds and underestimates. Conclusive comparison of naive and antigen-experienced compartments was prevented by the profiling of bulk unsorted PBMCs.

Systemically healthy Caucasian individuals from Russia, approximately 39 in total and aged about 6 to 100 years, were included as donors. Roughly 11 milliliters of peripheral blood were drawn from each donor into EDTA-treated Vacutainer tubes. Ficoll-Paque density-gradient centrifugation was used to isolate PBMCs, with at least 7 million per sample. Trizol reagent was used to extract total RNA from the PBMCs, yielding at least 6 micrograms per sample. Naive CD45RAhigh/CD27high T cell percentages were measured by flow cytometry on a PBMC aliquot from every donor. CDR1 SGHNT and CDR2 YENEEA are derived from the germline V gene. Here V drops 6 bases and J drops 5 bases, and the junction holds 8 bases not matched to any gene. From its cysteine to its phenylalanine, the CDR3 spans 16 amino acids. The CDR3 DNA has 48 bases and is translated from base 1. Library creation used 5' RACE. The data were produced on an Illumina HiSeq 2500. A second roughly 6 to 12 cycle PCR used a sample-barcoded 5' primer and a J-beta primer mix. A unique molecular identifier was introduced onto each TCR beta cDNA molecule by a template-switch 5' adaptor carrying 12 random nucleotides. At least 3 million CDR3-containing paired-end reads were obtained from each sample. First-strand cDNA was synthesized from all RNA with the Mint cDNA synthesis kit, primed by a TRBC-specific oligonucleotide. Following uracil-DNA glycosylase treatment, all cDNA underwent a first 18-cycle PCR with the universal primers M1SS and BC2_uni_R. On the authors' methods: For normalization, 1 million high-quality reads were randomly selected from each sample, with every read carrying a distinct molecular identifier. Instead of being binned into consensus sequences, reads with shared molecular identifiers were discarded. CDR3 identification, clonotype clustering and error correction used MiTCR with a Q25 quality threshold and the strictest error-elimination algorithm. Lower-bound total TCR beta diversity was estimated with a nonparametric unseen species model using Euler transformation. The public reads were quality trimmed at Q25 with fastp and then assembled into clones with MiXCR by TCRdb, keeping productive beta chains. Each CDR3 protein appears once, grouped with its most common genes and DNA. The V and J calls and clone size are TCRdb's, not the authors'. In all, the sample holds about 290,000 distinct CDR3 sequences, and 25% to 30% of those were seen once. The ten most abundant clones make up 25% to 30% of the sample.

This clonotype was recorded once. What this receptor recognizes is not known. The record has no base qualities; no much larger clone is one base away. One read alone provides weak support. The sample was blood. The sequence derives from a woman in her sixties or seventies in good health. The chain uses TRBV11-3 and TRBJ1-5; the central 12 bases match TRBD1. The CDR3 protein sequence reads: CASRGRDRGPDQPQHF. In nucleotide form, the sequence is TGTGCCAGCAGGGGACGGGACAGGGGGCCGGATCAGCCCCAGCATTTT.